Listed here is a single T cell receptor (beta chain). Its antigen remains unidentified. This sample was included in a study of Ad26.COV2.S vaccination and SARS-CoV-2 variants. Across the whole study: Recipients of Ad26.COV2.S got it intramuscularly, once or twice 56 days apart. Regarding the study as a whole: Measurements of TCR breadth and depth may have given underestimates of the total T cell responses.

This sample's treatment: about 20 received Ad26.COV2.S at low or high dose, single or two shots; several received placebo; per-sample allocation not given. All samples were drawn on day 63, counting from the first vaccine or placebo injection. Donation came from an adult in Boston who was aged 18-55 years. Immunization relied on an Ad26 vector, which expressed Wuhan-strain SARS-CoV-2 spike. TCRdb's table, derived via immunoSEQ multiplex PCR, lists solely in-frame clones and lacks some. The repertoire has 300,000 to 400,000 clones, about nine tenths of them found once; the top ten carry around 3.5%. This clonotype originated in a person between 18 and 65 years old who received the Ad26.COV2.S COVID-19 vaccine or a placebo. The input for sequencing was peripheral blood, taken in a trial of Ad26.COV2.S vaccine versus placebo.

CDR3 DNA: TGCGCCAGCAGCCAAGGAGGACTAGCGCAGTATTTT. Translating it yields CASSQGGLAQYF. This rearrangement joins TRBV4-1 to TRBJ2-3; TRBD2 matches 7 bases. Germline V gene lookup returns CDR1 MGHRA and CDR2 YSYEKL. The trim removed 1 base at V and 10 bases at J, leaving 2 bases unmatched. The CDR3 is made up of 12 amino acids.